A single sample is the source of the 4 T cell receptor beta chains below, sequenced in a study of T cells after yellow fever vaccination. Via MiXCR, TCRdb re-called the 5' RACE reads, giving one row per CDR3 protein. The sample records approximately 74,000 distinct CDR3 sequences, more than 5.5% being singletons. Material: CD8+ T cells sorted from PBMCs, obtained 5 days after the first yellow fever vaccination. Receptors were obtained from a man younger than 35 who received the YFV17D yellow fever vaccine.

This clonotype was counted many times. The chain uses TRBV4-3 and TRBJ1-1, with D perhaps matching TRBD1 (5 bases). Deletions cut 0 bases from V and 2 bases from J, with 19 bases between. Germline assignment: CDR1 LGHNA and CDR2 YSLEER. The CDR3 is made up of 18 amino acids. The CDR3 spells CASSQDSPSVGLNTEAFF. In DNA, the CDR3 is TGCGCCAGCAGCCAAGACTCTCCCAGCGTGGGGCTTAACACTGAAGCTTTCTTT.

This clonotype was recorded at least ten times. The CDR3 region is CASSDRDRPINEQFF. CDR3 nucleotides: TGTGCCAGCAGCGACCGGGACAGGCCTATCAATGAGCAGTTCTTC. This rearrangement joins TRBV7-9 to TRBJ2-1; 8 nucleotides match TRBD1. This CDR3 has 15 residues. Germline assignment: CDR1 SEHNR and CDR2 FQNEAQ (reference sequence). V was pared by 5 bases and J by 6 bases, with 9 bases of the junction left unmatched.

This clonotype was counted ten times or more. CDR3 DNA: TGTGCCAGCAGCGTAGGCAGGGTGGGGGATGAGCAGTTCTTC. This codes for CASSVGRVGDEQFF. The chain is built from TRBV9 and TRBJ2-1; D is perhaps TRBD1 or TRBD2 (5 bases each). CDR1 and CDR2 from the germline V gene are SGDLS and YYNGEE. With 0 bases removed from V and 8 bases from J, the gap between germline ends came to 12 bases. The CDR3 spans 14 residues.

The chain uses TRBV6-2 or TRBV6-3 and TRBJ1-2; D is uncertain. The CDR3 runs 13 residues. Trimming cost V 2 bases and J 1 base, with 5 bases left between them. Germline lookup yields CDR1 MNHEY and CDR2 SVGEGT. The CDR3 sequence: CASSYGNNYGYTF. The CDR3 DNA is TGTGCCAGCAGTTACGGGAATAACTATGGCTACACCTTC.